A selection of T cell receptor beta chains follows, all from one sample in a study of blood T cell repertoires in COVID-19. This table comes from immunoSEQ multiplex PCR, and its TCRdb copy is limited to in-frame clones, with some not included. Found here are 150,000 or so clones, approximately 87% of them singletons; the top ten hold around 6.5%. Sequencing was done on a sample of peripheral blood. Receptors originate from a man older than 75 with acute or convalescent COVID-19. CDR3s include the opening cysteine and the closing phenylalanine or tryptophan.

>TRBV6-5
CASTSGGGGVGQFF
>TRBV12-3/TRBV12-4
CASSFGRNEKLFF
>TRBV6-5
CASTVLGTGNEKLFF
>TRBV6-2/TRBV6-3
CASSYSPFGLAGGPNTGELFF
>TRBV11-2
CASSSYHRELTYNEQFF
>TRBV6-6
CASSYGQFKAFF
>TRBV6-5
CASSFYRGNEQFF
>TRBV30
CAWRERGSLYEQYF
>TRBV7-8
CASSILNQPQHF
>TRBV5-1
CASSLTGSTDTQYF
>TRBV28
CASNPWTGEAFF
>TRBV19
CASLPTRAGELFF
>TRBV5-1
CASTPTASRLSTDTQYF
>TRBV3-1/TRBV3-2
CASSQAGFPAEAFF
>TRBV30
CAWSGSGDDTGELFF
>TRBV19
CASTRGDYGYTF
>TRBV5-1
CASSLVQGEPLHF
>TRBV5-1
CASSFGQNTGELFF
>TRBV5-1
CASRQDRGEVYNEQFF
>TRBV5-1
CASSLFEGGEQFF
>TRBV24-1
CATSDHTVNPGELFF
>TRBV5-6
CASSLKRAEPSSPLHF
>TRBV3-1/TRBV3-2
CASSQVQGMDGYTF
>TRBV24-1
CATSDPNPISGSTDTQYF
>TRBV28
CASTLTGALTEAFF